This T cell receptor beta chain was identified in a study of blood T cell repertoires in COVID-19. The wider study: Samples taken during acute and convalescent COVID-19 were collected in the United States, Italy and Spain.

TCRdb's table, derived via immunoSEQ multiplex PCR, lists solely in-frame clones and lacks some. In the table there are around 150,000 clones, 85% of which are singletons. Germline V CDR1 and CDR2: LGHDT, YNNKEL (reference sequence). Trimming shortened V by 6 bases and J by 4 bases, and 21 bases separated the two germline ends. The CDR3 spans 17 residues. Specimen: peripheral blood. The chain combines TRBV3-1 (or the pseudogene TRBV3-2) with TRBJ2-2, with D possibly matching TRBD2 (6 bases). The receptor comes from a human donor with acute or convalescent COVID-19. The donor label of this sample is uncertain. CDR3 in DNA: TGTGCCAGCAGACGTTTTGAGGGCGGGGTAGGCACCGGGGAGCTGTTTTTT. Translated, it gives CASRRFEGGVGTGELFF.